These T cell receptor beta chains were read from a single sample in a study of blood T cell repertoires in COVID-19. The method was immunoSEQ multiplex PCR; TCRdb's version includes in-frame clones alone and lacks a portion of them. The sample carries approximately 500,000 clones, 80% to 90% recorded once. The specimen was peripheral blood. Source of these receptors: a human donor in a cohort sampled during active COVID-19. The CDR3 runs from the conserved cysteine through the conserved F or W. A D gene is named only where the DNA matches it firmly. Some rows have no size entry. The others give once, few or many, or a class for an expanded clone.

once - TRBJ1-2 TRBV2 TGTGCCAGCGGGGGGTTAGGGGCTAACTATGGCTACACCTTC CASGGLGANYGYTF
- - TRBJ1-2 TRBV13 TGTGCCAGCAGCTACCCTCAGGGCAGCGATGGCTACACCTTC CASSYPQGSDGYTF
- TRBD1 TRBJ2-7 TRBV15 TGTGCCACCAGAGCGACAGGGGGTCGATACGAGCAGTACTTC CATRATGGRYEQYF
once - TRBJ2-5 TRBV9 TGTGCCAGCAGTGCAGGGGTGGGAGAGACCCAGTACTTC CASSAGVGETQYF
- - TRBJ2-7 TRBV9 TGTGCCAGCAGCGCTCCGGGCAGCGGGCGGGCCGGGGGAGAGCAGTACTTC CASSAPGSGRAGGEQYF
- TRBD2 TRBJ2-3 TRBV4-1 TGCGCCAGCAGCCCTACTAGCGGGAGGAGCACAGATACGCAGTATTTT CASSPTSGRSTDTQYF
- - TRBJ2-7 TRBV18 TGTGCCAGCTCAGCGTTAGCTCTGGCCTCCTACGAGCAGTACTTC CASSALALASYEQYF
- - TRBJ2-1 TRBV2 TGTGCCAGCATGGGCAGGGGCGCGTTGAATGAGCAGTTCTTC CASMGRGALNEQFF
- - TRBJ1-4 TRBV2 TGTGCCAGCAATCGAGGGGGTCTAGCTGAAAAACTGTTTTTT CASNRGGLAEKLFF
- - TRBJ1-4 TRBV9 TGTGCCAGCAGCGCGGGGATCGCGGATGAAAAACTGTTTTTT CASSAGIADEKLFF
- TRBD2 TRBJ2-2 TRBV9 TGTGCCAGCACCCGTAGCGGGTGGAACACCGGGGAGCTGTTTTTT CASTRSGWNTGELFF
- - TRBJ1-1 TRBV6-5 TGTGCCAGCAGTCCCAGGGTGTTGAACACTGAAGCTTTCTTT CASSPRVLNTEAFF
once TRBD1 TRBJ1-6 TRBV7-2 TGTGCCAGCAGCTCGGGACAGCTTAATTCACCCCTCCACTTT CASSSGQLNSPLHF
- - TRBJ2-7 TRBV18 TGTGCCAGCTCACCCATATGGTATAACGCTACCGAGCAGTACTTC CASSPIWYNATEQYF
- - TRBJ2-3 TRBV29-1 TGCAGCATCGTGACAGGCGGGCAGGATACGCAGTATTTT CSIVTGGQDTQYF
- TRBD2 TRBJ2-6 TRBV10-3 TGTGCCATCAGTGAGTCGGGACTAGCGGGATCTGGGGCCAACGTCCTGACTTTC CAISESGLAGSGANVLTF
once TRBD1 TRBJ1-1 TRBV19 TGTGCCAGTAGTATACGGGACAGGGGGCTAATGTCTGAAGCTTTCTTT CASSIRDRGLMSEAFF